This T cell receptor beta chain was recorded in a study of blood T cell repertoires in COVID-19. Overall study context: Material from acute and convalescent COVID-19 was sourced from the United States, Italy and Spain. Sample material is recorded as cDNA or gDNA derived from T cells, B-cell-depleted T cells, or PBMCs.

Germline values: CDR1 MNHEY, CDR2 SVGAGI. This CDR3 is built from 14 residues. V was clipped by 7 bases and J by 8 bases, with 20 bases between them. In the original workflow: Nucleated cell number was recorded as an estimate derived from reference gene primer amplification. This table comes from immunoSEQ multiplex PCR, and its TCRdb copy is limited to in-frame clones, with some not included. V and J calls and clone size are those listed in that table; D and trimming were worked out from the DNA. Of some 170,000 clones listed, approximately 83% are singletons. V usage is TRBV6-5 and J usage is TRBJ1-2; D is undetermined. This clonotype was obtained from a woman aged 80 or over with active or convalescent COVID-19. The specimen was peripheral blood. The CDR3 loop reads CASTPYESLQGYTF. The CDR3 DNA sequence: TGTGCCAGCACCCCGTACGAAAGCCTACAGGGCTACACCTTC.